The 2 T cell receptor beta chains in this list originate from one sample, sequenced in a study of blood T cells in healthy people across ages. Through a sample-barcoded 5' primer and a J-beta primer mix, a second PCR was run for roughly 6 to 11 cycles. TCRdb recomputed calls from the 5' RACE reads with MiXCR, one row per CDR3 protein. Of about 680,000 distinct CDR3 sequences in the sample, 49% were seen once. Input material: blood. The source of these receptors is a woman aged 60-75 years in good health.

This clonotype was counted many times. The chain employs TRBV29-1 and TRBJ2-7, with D hard to call. The CDR3 loop spans 13 amino acids. The germline V gene has CDR1 SQVTM and CDR2 ANQGSEA. V gave up 2 bases and J gave up 3 bases, with 11 bases separating them. The CDR3 region is CSVEKFKGYEQYF. CDR3 bases: TGCAGCGTTGAAAAATTCAAGGGCTACGAGCAGTACTTC.

This chain uses TRBV7-9 with TRBJ1-2; D is ambiguous. The CDR3 loop spans 14 amino acids. CDR1 SEHNR and CDR2 FQNEAQ come from the germline V gene (reference sequence). Trimming shortened V by 3 bases and J by 3 bases, and 11 bases separated the two germline ends. In DNA, the CDR3 is TGTGCCAGCAGCTTGGCGGGCCAGGACTATGGCTACACCTTC. Its translation: CASSLAGQDYGYTF.